These 17 T cell receptor beta chains came from one sample sequenced in a study of T cell changes during pregnancy in multiple sclerosis. Sequencing was performed with immunoSEQ multiplex PCR; in TCRdb, only in-frame clones are kept and a portion is missing. The sample carries approximately 99,000 clones, around nine tenths recorded once. The sequenced sample was peripheral blood, obtained in the second trimester of pregnancy. The receptors come from a female donor in good health, enrolled as a control in a pregnancy study.

The V and J genes are TRBV12-2 and TRBJ1-5; the table names TRBD1, a call not compared with the DNA. TRBV12-2 is shown as a pseudogene. This CDR3 has 20 amino acids. This CDR3 is CASRLGGGQGAVRGNQPQHF. CDR3 coding DNA: TGTGCAAGTCGCTTAGGGGGCGGACAGGGGGCCGTGCGGGGCAATCAGCCCCAGCATTTT.

The chain couples TRBV5-4 to TRBJ2-1; unclear D gene. The germline V and J ends were trimmed by 0 bases and 8 bases, with 12 bases remaining between them. This CDR3 comprises 14 residues. The germline V gene has CDR1 SGHNT and CDR2 YYREEE (reference sequence). The CDR3 here is CASSLAARKHEQFF. The DNA of the CDR3 is TGTGCCAGCAGCTTGGCGGCTAGGAAACATGAGCAGTTCTTC.

The V call is TRBV21-1, the J call TRBJ2-3; TRBD2 is the table's D call, not checked against the DNA. TRBV21-1 is marked as a pseudogene. This CDR3 is built from 16 residues. The CDR3 protein is CASSKGNSGASDTQYF. The DNA for the CDR3 is TGTGCCAGCAGCAAAGGGAATAGCGGGGCCTCAGATACGCAGTATTTT.

The genes are TRBV5-5 and TRBJ1-1; 7 nucleotides match TRBD1. Germline V CDR1 and CDR2: SGHKS, YYEKEE (reference sequence). The CDR3 runs 17 residues. Germline trimming cut 1 base from V and 0 bases from J; bases unmatched to any gene: 9. CDR3 amino acids: CASSLRGDRALNTEAFF. In DNA, the CDR3 is TGTGCCAGCAGCTTGAGGGGGGACAGAGCCCTGAACACTGAAGCTTTCTTT.

The chain joins TRBV19 to TRBJ2-2; 10 nucleotides match TRBD1. There are 16 residues in the CDR3. Germline V gives CDR1 LNHDA, CDR2 SQIVND (reference sequence). Trimming cost V 6 bases and J 5 bases; bases outside gene matches: 9. CDR3 nucleotides: TGTGCCAGTAGCATCCTGGGACAGGGGATGACCGGGGAGCTGTTTTTT. This gives the protein CASSILGQGMTGELFF.

Remarks on this clone: The same CDR3 also results from other DNA sequences found in this sample. This chain uses TRBV18 with TRBJ1-1; 8 nucleotides line up with TRBD1. The CDR3 sequence is 14 residues long. J lost 1 base, V lost 2 bases, and 0 bases had no gene match. The germline gives CDR1 KGHSH, CDR2 LQKENI. The CDR3 loop reads CASSPGTGNTEAFF. Written as DNA, the CDR3 is TGTGCCAGCTCACCAGGGACAGGGAACACTGAAGCTTTCTTT.

This rearrangement joins TRBV5-4 to TRBJ2-7; TRBD2 aligns across 9 bases. CDR1 is SGHNT and CDR2 is YYREEE in the germline V gene (reference sequence). V trimming: 3 bases; J trimming: 5 bases; junction bases outside the gene matches: 15. The CDR3 consists of 17 residues. The CDR3 DNA reads as TGTGCCAGCAGCTCCCGTACCGTAGCGGGGGCCCTCAACGAGCAGTACTTC. Amino acid sequence: CASSSRTVAGALNEQYF.

V and J are TRBV5-4 and TRBJ2-1; TRBD2 matches 9 bases. The germline V gene has CDR1 SGHNT and CDR2 YYREEE (reference sequence). The J segment lost 4 bases and the V segment lost 4 bases, leaving 9 bases of the junction unmatched. The CDR3 totals 16 residues. The CDR3 protein is CASSAAGSGSYNEQFF. CDR3 nucleotide sequence: TGTGCCAGCAGCGCGGCAGGTAGCGGGAGTTACAATGAGCAGTTCTTC.

V gene TRBV6-4 combines with J gene TRBJ1-1, with D hard to call. Germline V CDR1 and CDR2: MRHNA, SNTAGT. This CDR3 has 14 amino acids. V was shortened by 6 bases and J by 6 bases, with 17 bases between the two germline ends. The CDR3 protein is CASSESGEKPEAFF. CDR3 sequence (DNA): TGTGCCAGCAGCGAGTCCGGTGAGAAGCCTGAAGCTTTCTTT.

The chain has TRBV7-9 and TRBJ1-2; 9 bases fit TRBD1. The V gene end was trimmed by 5 bases and the J gene end by 8 bases; junction bases not matched to a gene: 3. CDR1 is SEHNR and CDR2 is FQNEAQ in the germline V gene (reference sequence). The CDR3 contains 12 residues. This chain's CDR3 is CASSRDREGYTF. The CDR3 DNA follows: TGTGCCAGCAGCCGGGACAGGGAAGGCTACACCTTC.

The V gene is TRBV15, the J gene TRBJ2-5; 7 bases are shared with TRBD1. The CDR3 extends over 14 amino acids. Germline loops: CDR1 LNHNV, CDR2 YYDKDF (reference sequence). After removal of 7 bases from V and 4 bases from J, the junction contained 9 bases not matched to a gene. CDR3 sequence reads: CATIQGSLGETQYF. CDR3 bases: TGTGCCACCATACAGGGGAGTTTAGGAGAGACCCAGTACTTC. Using reference TRBV15 and TRBJ2-5 for the parts outside the CDR3, the full variable domain is DAMVIQNPRYQVTQFGKPVTLSCSQTLNHNVMYWYQQKSSQAPKLLFHYYDKDFNNEADTPDNFQSRRPNTSFCFLDIRSPGLGDTAMYLCATIQGSLGETQYFGPGTRLLVL.

The chain uses TRBV6-5 and TRBJ1-2; 7 positions agree with TRBD1. From germline, CDR1 is MNHEY and CDR2 SVGAGI. The V gene end was trimmed by 2 bases and the J gene end by 3 bases; junction bases not matched to a gene: 6. The CDR3 extends over 15 amino acids. In nucleotides, the CDR3 is TGTGCCAGCAGTTACGATACAGGGGACGACTATGGCTACACCTTC. Its protein product is CASSYDTGDDYGYTF.

This rearrangement joins TRBV7-9 to TRBJ2-6, with TRBD1 matching over 9 bases. The CDR3 covers 18 residues. The germline CDR1 and CDR2 sequences are SEHNR and FQNEAQ (reference sequence). V shed 8 bases, J shed 1 base, and the junction held 12 bases outside the gene matches. In nucleotides, the CDR3 is TGTGCCAGCGGGTCAACGGGACAGGGCGTATCTGGGGCCAACGTCCTGACTTTC. As protein: CASGSTGQGVSGANVLTF.

V and J are TRBV5-1 and TRBJ1-2; 7 bases align to TRBD1. CDR3 length: 15 amino acids. Per the germline V gene, CDR1 is SGHRS and CDR2 is YFSETQ. Trimming at V came to 1 base and at J to 2 bases, leaving 5 bases not matched to a gene. The CDR3: CASSLIGGPNYGYTF. CDR3 coding DNA: TGCGCCAGCAGCTTGATAGGGGGCCCAAACTATGGCTACACCTTC.

The CDR3 sequence: CASSLVAQGRYEQYF. The CDR3 region has the DNA TGTGCCAGCAGCTTAGTCGCACAGGGACGCTACGAGCAGTACTTC. J is TRBJ2-7 and V is TRBV7-2, with a possible D match to TRBD1 (6 bases). CDR3 size: 15 residues. V was clipped by 1 base and J by 3 bases, with 13 bases between them. The germline V gene has CDR1 SGHTA and CDR2 FQGNSA.

This rearrangement joins TRBV6-5 to TRBJ1-4, with 9 nucleotides matching TRBD1. The CDR3 is 14 amino acids. V was clipped by 5 bases and J by 8 bases; unmatched bases: 6. Germline CDR1 is MNHEY and CDR2 is SVGAGI. Written as DNA, the CDR3 is TGTGCCAGCAGTATGACAGGGGGTGGAGAAAAACTGTTTTTT. It specifies CASSMTGGGEKLFF.

The rearrangement uses TRBV6-1 and TRBJ1-4; 8 bases agree with TRBD1. Germline CDR1 reads MNHNS; CDR2 reads SASEGT. The CDR3 length is 15 residues. With 6 bases clipped from V and 7 bases from J, the junction kept 10 bases outside the gene matches. The CDR3 nucleotides read TGTGCCAGCAGCTTGGCCAGGGGGCTTGGTGAAAAACTGTTTTTT. The encoded protein is CASSLARGLGEKLFF.